This T cell receptor beta chain was captured by sequencing in a study of blood T cell repertoires in COVID-19. Assay: immunoSEQ multiplex PCR; the TCRdb copy retains only in-frame clones and omits some. The sample carries about 59,000 clones, more than 60% recorded once. The receptor's source is a woman aged 70-85 years with acute or convalescent COVID-19. The sequenced material came from peripheral blood.

CDR3 protein: CASSWRGLPTGAGELFF. The CDR3 nucleotides are TGCGCCAGCAGCTGGAGGGGCTTACCCACAGGGGCCGGGGAGCTGTTTTTT. V is TRBV5-1 and J is TRBJ2-2; D might be TRBD1 (7 bases). Germline lookup yields CDR1 SGHRS and CDR2 YFSETQ. The ends were cut back, 3 bases at V and 6 bases at J, with 21 bases in the middle. The CDR3 runs to 17 residues.